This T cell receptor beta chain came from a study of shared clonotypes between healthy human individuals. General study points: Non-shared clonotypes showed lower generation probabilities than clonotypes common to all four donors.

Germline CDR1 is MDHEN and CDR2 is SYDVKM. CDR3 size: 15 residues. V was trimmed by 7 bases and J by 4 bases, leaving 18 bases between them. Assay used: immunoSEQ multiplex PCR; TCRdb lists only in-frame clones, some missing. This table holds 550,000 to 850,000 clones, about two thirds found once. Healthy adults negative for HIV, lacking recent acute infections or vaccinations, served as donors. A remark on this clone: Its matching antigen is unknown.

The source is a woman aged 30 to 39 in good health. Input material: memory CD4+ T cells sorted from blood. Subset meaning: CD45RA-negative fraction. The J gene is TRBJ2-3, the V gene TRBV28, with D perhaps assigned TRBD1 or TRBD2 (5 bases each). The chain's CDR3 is CASITTGEGADTQYF. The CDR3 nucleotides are TGTGCCAGCATCACAACCGGGGAAGGGGCAGATACGCAGTATTTT.